This TCR beta chain was profiled in a study of T-cell reconstitution after alpha-beta-depleted transplantation in children. Library preparation (for TCRbeta) was performed with unique molecular identifiers. TCRdb used MiXCR to reprocess the PCR reads, holding one entry per CDR3 protein. The table includes under 400,000 distinct CDR3 sequences, 23% detected once. This clonotype has only a few counts. Source: PBMCs, mostly from graft donor cells, taken 180 days after TCRalphabeta/CD19-depleted stem cell transplant. The sequence came from a male patient aged 10-17 years who had a stem cell transplant for acute lymphoblastic leukemia, so the T cells may come from the graft donor.

The CDR3 loop reads CSAAHRGTQPQHF. CDR3 nucleotide sequence: TGCAGTGCTGCCCATCGGGGTACTCAGCCCCAGCATTTT. The genes are TRBV20-1 and TRBJ1-5; D is unclear. V dropped 5 bases and J dropped 6 bases, with 14 bases sitting between them. The CDR3 sequence is 13 residues long. Germline V gives CDR1 DFQATT, CDR2 SNEGSKA (reference sequence).